Listed here are 11 T cell receptor beta chains from one sample, sequenced in a study of T cells after posttransplantation cyclophosphamide. Some clones are missing from TCRdb's copy, which holds only in-frame ones; the method was immunoSEQ multiplex PCR. This table holds 66,000 or so clones, 90% to 95% found once. Sequencing used PBMCs. These receptors came from a woman in her 30s in good health and a related stem cell transplant donor.

The rearrangement joins TRBV23-1 to TRBJ2-4; 16 positions agree with TRBD2. TRBV23-1 is an open reading frame, and its role is uncertain. V lost 6 bases and J lost 3; bases outside the gene matches: 11. The CDR3 loop spans 19 amino acids. CDR3 protein: CASRRGTSGGEVSKNIQYF. CDR3 nucleotide sequence: TGCGCCAGCAGACGAGGGACTAGCGGGGGGGAAGTTAGCAAAAACATTCAGTACTTC.

The chain joins TRBV6-6 to TRBJ2-2; D unresolved. This CDR3 has 12 residues. Trimming shortened V by 6 bases and J by 1 base, and 3 bases separated the two germline ends. Germline V lookup: CDR1 MNHNY, CDR2 SVGAGI (reference sequence). This CDR3 is CASSQNTGELFF. As DNA, the CDR3 is TGTGCCAGCAGCCAGAACACCGGGGAGCTGTTTTTT.

The rearrangement uses TRBV5-4 and TRBJ2-7, with TRBD1 identical over 9 bases. Looked up from germline, CDR1 is SGHNT and CDR2 is YYREEE (reference sequence). The junction had 4 bases not matched to a gene; V was cut back by 0 bases and J by 6 bases. The CDR3 covers 14 residues. The CDR3 coding sequence is TGTGCCAGCAGCTTGGCCACAGGGGGCAGCGAGCAGTACTTC. Residues: CASSLATGGSEQYF. Variable domain in full (rest from reference TRBV5-4 and TRBJ2-7): ETGVTQSPTHLIKTRGQQVTLRCSSQSGHNTVSWYQQALGQGPQFIFQYYREEENGRGNFPPRFSGLQFPNYSSELNVNALELDDSALYLCASSLATGGSEQYFGPGTRLTVT.

This chain links TRBV29-1 with TRBJ1-1; D is possibly TRBD1 (5 bases). Germline CDR1 reads SQVTM; CDR2 reads ANQGSEA. The CDR3 sequence is 11 residues long. With 3 bases removed from V and 11 bases from J, the gap between germline ends came to 13 bases. The CDR3 region has the DNA TGCAGCGTTGAGGGGGGAGCTGTGGCTTTCTTT. As protein: CSVEGGAVAFF.

The CDR3, as DNA: TGCGCCAGCAGCCAAGATGACAGGGTAAGGGACGAGCAGTACTTC. Encoded protein: CASSQDDRVRDEQYF. V gene TRBV4-3 combines with J gene TRBJ2-7, with TRBD1 matching over 7 bases. Germline values: CDR1 LGHNA, CDR2 YSLEER. V lost 0 bases to trimming and J lost 5 bases; unmatched junction nucleotides: 7. CDR3 size: 15 residues.

The chain joins TRBV9 to TRBJ1-1; D may be TRBD1 (5 bases). V gave up 4 bases and J gave up 1 base, with 11 bases separating them. The CDR3 consists of 14 residues. Germline V gene data show CDR1 as SGDLS and CDR2 as YYNGEE. The DNA of the CDR3 is TGTGCCAGCAGCCCCTCGGGGCCGAACACTGAAGCTTTCTTT. Its translation: CASSPSGPNTEAFF.

The CDR3 DNA follows: TGTGCCAGCTCACAGACGGTCACGGATACGCAGTATTTT. It encodes CASSQTVTDTQYF. The rearrangement uses TRBV18 and TRBJ2-3, with no clear D. Germline V CDR1 and CDR2: KGHSH, LQKENI. The V end lost 4 bases, the J end lost 6 bases, and 11 bases lay between the germline ends. The CDR3 is 13 residues long.

V is TRBV5-4 and J is TRBJ1-2, with D unresolved. V was cut by 4 bases and J by 7 bases, with 11 bases left in between. The germline V gene encodes CDR1 SGHNT and CDR2 YYREEE (reference sequence). CDR3 length equals 12 residues. In DNA, the CDR3 is TGTGCCAGCAGCGGCCGGGTAGCTGGCTACACCTTC. Its translation: CASSGRVAGYTF.

This clone occurred a few times. The chain joins TRBV9 to TRBJ1-3; D is ambiguous. Trimming left V 7 bases short and J 16 bases short, with 24 bases between. The germline gives CDR1 SGDLS, CDR2 YYNGEE. This CDR3 is built from 13 residues. This chain's CDR3 is CASSPAGPNSLYF. The CDR3 DNA is TGTGCCAGCTCCCCCGCAGGACCAAACTCCCTTTATTTT.

This clone was counted between two and nine times. The V gene is TRBV30, the J gene TRBJ1-4, with 9 bases aligning to TRBD1. Unmatched junction bases numbered 5, after V lost 2 bases and J lost 4 bases. Looked up from germline, CDR1 is GTSNPN and CDR2 is SVGIG (reference sequence). The CDR3 sequence is 15 residues long. Here the CDR3 reads CAWSKGDRVNEKLFF. Here the CDR3 DNA reads TGTGCCTGGAGTAAAGGGGACAGGGTTAATGAAAAACTGTTTTTT.

V is TRBV4-2 and J is TRBJ2-5; 7 positions match TRBD1. Germline CDR1 reads LGHNA; CDR2 reads YNFKEQ. CDR3 length equals 16 residues. The trim removed 4 bases at V and 5 bases at J, leaving 13 bases unmatched. The DNA for the CDR3 is TGTGCCAGCAGCCCCCTTCAAGACGGCAGGGGGGAGACCCAGTACTTC. Translating gives CASSPLQDGRGETQYF.